The 15 T cell receptor beta chains below come from one sample, sequenced in a study of T cell repertoires in cytomegalovirus infection. MiXCR, applied by TCRdb to the reads, yields one record per CDR3 protein. This table holds over 95,000 distinct CDR3 sequences, 30% found once. No cognate antigen is known for these TCRs. This specimen was CD8+ T cells from cultured PBMCs, taken from culture after CMV antigen stimulation. The source is a human donor in good health (CMV status not recorded). Some clones in this sample may be carry-over from other donors' samples.

This clonotype was seen a few times. V and J are TRBV7-4 and TRBJ2-7; no definite D call. Germline values: CDR1 SGHVT, CDR2 SQSDAQ. The CDR3 is 14 residues long. Trimming took off 3 bases at V and 5 bases at J, with 14 bases between the two ends. CDR3 DNA: TGTGCCAGCAGCTTCAATCCCCCTATAGACGAGCAGTACTTC. Its protein is CASSFNPPIDEQYF.

This clonotype was observed a handful of times. This chain connects TRBV6-1 to TRBJ1-3; maybe TRBD1 (5 bases). Deletions cut 2 bases from V and 3 bases from J, with 17 bases between. The germline V gene has CDR1 MNHNS and CDR2 SASEGT. The CDR3 spans 17 residues. This CDR3 reads CASSEQAGRVVGNTIYF. In nucleotides, the CDR3 is TGTGCCAGCAGTGAACAGGCCGGCAGGGTCGTTGGAAACACCATATATTTT.

V and J are TRBV5-4 and TRBJ2-5, with D possibly being TRBD1 or TRBD2 (5 bases each). This CDR3 contains 14 residues. CDR1 and CDR2 (germline): SGHNT, YYREEE (reference sequence). V was clipped by 7 bases and J by 5 bases, with 18 bases between them. CDR3 sequence: CASLRDPMGETQYF. The CDR3 DNA reads TGTGCCAGCCTCCGGGACCCCATGGGCGAGACCCAGTACTTC. Drawing the rest from reference TRBV5-4 and TRBJ2-5, the complete variable domain is ETGVTQSPTHLIKTRGQQVTLRCSSQSGHNTVSWYQQALGQGPQFIFQYYREEENGRGNFPPRFSGLQFPNYSSELNVNALELDDSALYLCASLRDPMGETQYFGPGTRLLVL.

This clonotype was counted many times. The chain is built from TRBV4-3 and TRBJ2-3, with D possibly TRBD1 on 6 matching bases. With 1 base removed from V and 2 bases from J, the gap between germline ends came to 7 bases. The CDR3 runs 14 residues. Germline V CDR1 and CDR2: LGHNA, YSLEER. This chain's CDR3 is CASSQGTATDTQYF. The CDR3 nucleotides are TGCGCCAGCAGCCAAGGGACAGCCACAGATACGCAGTATTTT.

V and J are TRBV7-9 and TRBJ2-7; D not resolved. Germline-derived CDR1 and CDR2 are SEHNR and FQNEAQ (reference sequence). Trimming removed 5 bases from V and 3 bases from J, with 11 bases in between. There are 13 residues in the CDR3. For the CDR3, the DNA is TGTGCCAGCAGCCGAAACTCAATCTACGAGCAGTACTTC. Protein: CASSRNSIYEQYF.

The table lists this clonotype with a few counts. The V and J genes are TRBV27 and TRBJ1-2; 7 bases map to TRBD1. CDR3 length equals 15 residues. V trimming: 4 bases; J trimming: 0 bases; junction bases outside the gene matches: 5. Germline V lookup: CDR1 MNHEY, CDR2 SMNVEV (reference sequence). CDR3 amino acids: CASSYRGVTNYGYTF. The DNA of the CDR3 is TGTGCCAGCAGTTACAGGGGAGTAACTAACTATGGCTACACCTTC.

Only a few counts were recorded for this clonotype. CDR3 residues: CASSPIVGLDSSYEQYF. The CDR3 DNA follows: TGTGCCAGCAGCCCTATCGTTGGCCTGGACAGCTCCTACGAGCAGTACTTC. V and J are TRBV7-8 and TRBJ2-7; a possible D gene is TRBD1 (6 bases). Germline V gene sequence: CDR1 SGHVS, CDR2 FQNEAQ. The V end was cut by 5 bases, the J end by 0 bases, with 20 bases between. The CDR3 contains 17 residues.

The rearrangement links TRBV4-3 to TRBJ1-2; maybe TRBD1 (5 bases). The ends were cut back, 0 bases at V and 8 bases at J, with 22 bases in the middle. The CDR3 is made up of 17 amino acids. The germline CDR1 and CDR2 sequences are LGHNA and YSLEER. For the CDR3, the DNA is TGCGCCAGCAGCCAAGAGGGGGAATATACGGGAGGCTACGGCTACACCTTC. Translation gives CASSQEGEYTGGYGYTF.

The sample holds a few counts of this clonotype. V and J are TRBV2 and TRBJ2-1; 10 nucleotides match TRBD1. The CDR3 sequence is 15 residues long. Trimming cost V 5 bases and J 8 bases; bases outside gene matches: 9. Germline CDR1 reads SNHLY; CDR2 reads FYNNEI. The CDR3 coding sequence is TGTGCCAGCAGTTACGGGACAGGGGCTCAGGATGAGCAGTTCTTC. Its protein product is CASSYGTGAQDEQFF.

This clonotype was seen many times. V usage is TRBV4-3 and J usage is TRBJ2-2; 8 positions agree with TRBD2. Germline values: CDR1 LGHNA, CDR2 YSLEER. The CDR3 consists of 18 residues. The V segment lost 0 bases and the J segment 1 base; nucleotides outside the gene matches: 7. The CDR3 loop is CASSQEFLAGGNTGELFF. DNA of the CDR3: TGCGCCAGCAGCCAAGAATTTCTGGCGGGGGGGAACACCGGGGAGCTGTTTTTT.

The rearrangement uses TRBV7-8 and TRBJ2-7; possible D gene TRBD2, 5 bases. Per the germline V gene, CDR1 is SGHVS and CDR2 is FQNEAQ. The CDR3 has 15 amino acids. The V and J ends lost 1 base and 2 bases respectively, with 12 bases between them. CDR3 sequence reads: CASSLVEASAYEQYF. The CDR3 region has the DNA TGTGCCAGCAGCTTAGTGGAGGCCTCAGCCTACGAGCAGTACTTC.

This clonotype turned up a few times. The chain couples TRBV6-5 to TRBJ1-1, with D perhaps matching TRBD1 (6 bases). This CDR3 region has 14 residues. From germline, CDR1 is MNHEY and CDR2 SVGAGI. V was pared by 0 bases and J by 3 bases, with 8 bases between. CDR3 DNA sequence: TGTGCCAGCAGTTACTCGCAGGGGCACACTGAAGCTTTCTTT. Amino acid sequence: CASSYSQGHTEAFF.

The chain carries TRBV6-1 and TRBJ2-5; TRBD1 is a possible D gene (5 bases). V was shortened by 6 bases and J by 0 bases, with 17 bases between the two germline ends. Germline V CDR1 and CDR2: MNHNS, SASEGT. The CDR3 is 16 amino acids. This chain's CDR3 is CASRDPTVTYQETQYF. The CDR3 nucleotides are TGTGCCAGCAGGGACCCGACAGTTACATACCAAGAGACCCAGTACTTC.

This clonotype has just a few counts. This may be a read error: a much more frequent sequence differs by one nucleotide. The rearrangement uses TRBV7-9 and TRBJ2-2; TRBD1 or TRBD2 may be the D gene (5 bases each). Per the germline V gene, CDR1 is SEHNR and CDR2 is FQNEAQ (reference sequence). The CDR3 consists of 12 residues. The V gene lost 6 bases and the J gene lost 5 bases, with 7 bases spanning the gap. The CDR3 loop is CASRWGTGELFF. The CDR3 nucleotides are TGTGCCAGCAGATGGGGGACCGGGGAGCTGTTTTTT.

The chain has TRBV12-5 and TRBJ1-5; D is unresolved. V lost 6 bases and J 2 bases, leaving 20 bases between the germline ends. Per the germline V gene, CDR1 is LGHNT and CDR2 is FRNRAP. The CDR3 loop spans 17 amino acids. This chain's CDR3 is CASGHAESAWGNQPQHF. The CDR3 nucleotides are TGTGCTAGTGGACACGCCGAGTCGGCATGGGGCAATCAGCCCCAGCATTTT.